What follows are 2 T cell receptor beta chains derived from one specimen sequenced in a study of cytomegalovirus exposure and HLA in healthy donors. Vbeta (60) and Jbeta (13) primers were used in the PCR. Repertoires were generated with immunoSEQ multiplex PCR, while TCRdb's copy carries only in-frame clones and drops some. The sample has 200,000 to 250,000 clones; under 80% are singletons. The sequenced sample consisted of PBMCs. These TCRs come from a woman aged 30 to 39 in good health and CMV-seronegative.

The table lists this clone with a few counts. The chain links TRBV5-7 to TRBJ1-5, with TRBD1 as a possible D gene (5 bases). TRBV5-7 is sorted into the ORF group, with uncertain function. V was shortened by 0 bases and J by 0 bases, with 10 bases between the two germline ends. The CDR3 contains 16 residues. CDR3 sequence: CASSLAGGSSNQPQHF. CDR3 coding DNA: TGTGCCAGCAGCTTGGCCGGGGGGAGTAGCAATCAGCCCCAGCATTTT.

CDR3 nucleotides: TGTGCCAGCGGACTAGCGGGGAGTGGGGAGCAGTACTTC. It is translated as CASGLAGSGEQYF. This chain links TRBV6-6 with TRBJ2-7, with 12 bases identical to TRBD2. V gave up 8 bases and J gave up 7 bases; unmatched junction bases: 6. Germline CDR1 MNHNY, CDR2 SVGAGI (reference sequence). CDR3 length: 13 amino acids.